The 28 T cell receptor beta chains below were found in one sample sequenced in a study of T cell repertoires in cytomegalovirus infection. In TCRdb, the reads were re-called with MiXCR into one record per CDR3 protein. The sample contains some 320,000 distinct CDR3 sequences, 29% of which appear only once. Antigen specificity for these receptors is unknown. Sequenced material: cultured PBMCs, taken from culture after CMV antigen stimulation. All receptors come from a human donor in good health (CMV status not recorded). Some clones in this sample may be carry-over from other donors' samples.

V and J are TRBV7-2 and TRBJ1-2, with D perhaps TRBD1 (5 bases). The CDR3 spans 16 residues. Germline values: CDR1 SGHTA, CDR2 FQGNSA. V was shortened by 5 bases and J by 2 bases, with 18 bases between the two germline ends. The CDR3 nucleotides are TGTGCCAGCAGCCCCTCATGGGGCCTGGAGAACTATGGCTACACCTTC. Encoded protein: CASSPSWGLENYGYTF. Variable domain in full (rest from reference TRBV7-2 and TRBJ1-2): GAGVSQSPSNKVTEKGKDVELRCDPISGHTALYWYRQSLGQGLEFLIYFQGNSAPDKSGLPSDRFSAERTGGSVSTLTIQRTQQEDSAVYLCASSPSWGLENYGYTFGSGTRLTVV.

This clonotype was seen a handful of times. The chain recombines TRBV19 with TRBJ1-1, with D unresolved. This CDR3 has 13 amino acids. Germline loops: CDR1 LNHDA, CDR2 SQIVND (reference sequence). Trimming stripped 5 bases from V and 7 bases from J, with 14 bases between. CDR3 in DNA: TGTGCCAGTAGTCCCCATCGAGGGAATGAAGCTTTCTTT. This sequence encodes CASSPHRGNEAFF.

This clonotype has ten or more counts. The genes are TRBV7-2 and TRBJ2-3; 8 nucleotides line up with TRBD2. J lost 8 bases, V lost 3 bases, and 13 bases had no gene match. Germline V gene sequence: CDR1 SGHTA, CDR2 FQGNSA. This CDR3 has 16 residues. The CDR3 DNA reads TGTGCCAGCAGCTTCACTAGCGGCTTACCTTCGGGTACGCAGTATTTT. The encoded protein is CASSFTSGLPSGTQYF.

This chain joins TRBV12-3 or TRBV12-4 and TRBJ1-1, with D unresolved. V shed 2 bases and J shed 4 bases, with 14 bases lying between them. This CDR3 spans 15 amino acids. The CDR3 spells CASSLNSRGFTEAFF. The DNA of the CDR3 is TGTGCCAGCAGTTTAAACAGTCGAGGTTTCACTGAAGCTTTCTTT.

There are many counts of this clonotype. This chain connects TRBV11-2 to TRBJ2-1, with a possible D match to TRBD2 (6 bases). Germline loops: CDR1 SGHAT, CDR2 FQNNGV. Trimming shortened V by 4 bases and J by 4 bases, and 26 bases separated the two germline ends. The CDR3 is made up of 19 amino acids. The CDR3 sequence is CASSSPLRKEGISYNEQFF. DNA of the CDR3: TGTGCCAGCAGCTCGCCCTTGCGGAAGGAGGGTATTAGTTACAATGAGCAGTTCTTC.

This chain links TRBV11-2 with TRBJ1-3; no firm D call. Germline V gene lookup returns CDR1 SGHAT and CDR2 FQNNGV. Trimming took 8 bases from V and 1 from J, leaving 12 bases between them. This CDR3 has 14 amino acids. The CDR3 loop reads CASQLWGSGNTIYF. CDR3 nucleotide sequence: TGTGCCAGCCAGCTATGGGGATCTGGAAACACCATATATTTT.

The rearrangement links TRBV27 to TRBJ2-6; D possibly corresponds to TRBD2 (6 bases). V gave up 8 bases and J gave up 0 bases, with 14 bases separating them. This CDR3 spans 16 amino acids. Germline V gene sequence: CDR1 MNHEY, CDR2 SMNVEV (reference sequence). The CDR3 reads CASGWAGSSGANVLTF. The CDR3 region has the DNA TGTGCCAGCGGTTGGGCCGGGAGCTCTGGGGCCAACGTCCTGACTTTC.

J is TRBJ2-5 and V is TRBV5-1, with 8 bases fitting TRBD2. Germline trimming cut 2 bases from V and 5 bases from J; bases unmatched to any gene: 5. This CDR3 has 14 amino acids. Germline V CDR1 and CDR2: SGHRS, YFSETQ. CDR3 loop: CASSLTGGTETQYF. CDR3 sequence (DNA): TGCGCCAGCAGCTTAACGGGAGGGACCGAGACCCAGTACTTC.

This clonotype was counted ten times or more. In DNA, the CDR3 is TGTGCCAGCAGTTTAGCAGGGGACTATGGCTACACCTTC. Residues: CASSLAGDYGYTF. The chain employs TRBV27 and TRBJ1-2, with D perhaps TRBD1 (6 bases). Germline-derived CDR1 and CDR2 are MNHEY and SMNVEV (reference sequence). V was cut by 2 bases and J by 3 bases, with 7 bases left in between. The CDR3 is 13 residues long.

The gene calls are TRBV12-3 or TRBV12-4 and TRBJ2-7, with TRBD2 matching 8 bases. With V trimmed by 6 bases and J by 2 bases, 6 bases remained unmatched. There are 14 residues in the CDR3. Here the CDR3 DNA reads TGTGCCAGCAGCCAGGGGACTAGGGCCTACGAGCAGTACTTC. Translation gives CASSQGTRAYEQYF.

This clonotype was counted a few times. The chain joins TRBV6-1 to TRBJ2-3, with 12 positions matching TRBD2. V lost 6 bases to trimming and J lost 4 bases; unmatched junction nucleotides: 8. In germline, CDR1 is MNHNS, CDR2 SASEGT. This CDR3 is built from 16 residues. DNA of the CDR3: TGTGCCAGCAGGGATCTAGCGGGGGGGCCCGCAGATACGCAGTATTTT. Translation gives CASRDLAGGPADTQYF.

This CDR3 is CASSSRGLGMADTQYF. The CDR3 nucleotides read TGTGCCAGCAGCTCCCGAGGCCTAGGGATGGCAGATACGCAGTATTTT. The genes are TRBV7-2 and TRBJ2-3; the D is unclear. V lost 4 bases, J lost 4 bases, and 18 bases lay in between. CDR1 is SGHTA and CDR2 is FQGNSA in the germline V gene. The CDR3 covers 16 residues. The variable domain in full, with the rest retrieved from reference TRBV7-2 and TRBJ2-3, is GAGVSQSPSNKVTEKGKDVELRCDPISGHTALYWYRQSLGQGLEFLIYFQGNSAPDKSGLPSDRFSAERTGGSVSTLTIQRTQQEDSAVYLCASSSRGLGMADTQYFGPGTRLTVL.

The V and J genes are TRBV27 and TRBJ2-3; 8 nucleotides line up with TRBD1. J was trimmed by 4 bases and V by 5 bases; bases with no gene match: 8. The germline V gene encodes CDR1 MNHEY and CDR2 SMNVEV (reference sequence). This CDR3 has 15 amino acids. CDR3 DNA: TGTGCCAGCAGTCTAAGACAGGGGCAGTCAGATACGCAGTATTTT. Amino acid sequence: CASSLRQGQSDTQYF.

This clonotype was recorded a few times. The chain links TRBV6-1 to TRBJ2-1; 8 bases agree with TRBD2. The V and J ends lost 6 bases and 1 base, in that order; junction bases with no gene match: 5. The CDR3 is 15 residues long. Germline loops: CDR1 MNHNS, CDR2 SASEGT. The CDR3 bases are TGTGCCAGCAGCCGGGGGGGGACTTCCTACAATGAGCAGTTCTTC. Its protein is CASSRGGTSYNEQFF.

Many counts were recorded for this clonotype. The chain combines TRBV7-2 with TRBJ1-1, with D uncertain. Per germline, CDR1 SGHTA and CDR2 FQGNSA. Trimming cost V 2 bases and J 1 base, with 14 bases left between them. The CDR3 contains 16 residues. The CDR3 loop reads CASSLPPEGRNTEAFF. CDR3 DNA sequence: TGTGCCAGCAGCTTACCGCCCGAGGGTCGGAACACTGAAGCTTTCTTT. Full variable domain (outside the CDR3, taken from reference TRBV7-2 and TRBJ1-1): GAGVSQSPSNKVTEKGKDVELRCDPISGHTALYWYRQSLGQGLEFLIYFQGNSAPDKSGLPSDRFSAERTGGSVSTLTIQRTQQEDSAVYLCASSLPPEGRNTEAFFGQGTRLTVV.

This clonotype was recorded a few times. The DNA for the CDR3 is TGTGCAATTGGACAAGATACGCAGTATTTT. Translation: CAIGQDTQYF. The chain links TRBV6-1 to TRBJ2-3; D is perhaps TRBD1 (5 bases). The CDR3 has 10 amino acids. From germline, CDR1 is MNHNS and CDR2 SASEGT.

In this sample, this clonotype turned up a few times. The J gene is TRBJ1-3, the V gene TRBV12-3 or TRBV12-4; D is possibly TRBD1 (5 bases). The CDR3 totals 14 residues. Trimming shortened V by 6 bases and J by 4 bases, and 13 bases separated the two germline ends. The CDR3 DNA sequence: TGTGCCAGCAGGGGGGACGGACCCGGAAACACCATATATTTT. Residues: CASRGDGPGNTIYF.

The CDR3 DNA reads TGTGCCAGCAGCCAAGTGGGCGTAGGAGATACGCAGTATTTT. Its protein is CASSQVGVGDTQYF. This chain links TRBV4-2 with TRBJ2-3; no definite D call. V was clipped by 1 base and J by 5 bases, with 10 bases between them. The CDR3 extends over 14 amino acids. The V gene's germline CDR1 is LGHNA and CDR2 YNFKEQ.

The genes are TRBV11-2 and TRBJ1-1, with 7 nucleotides matching TRBD1. CDR1 SGHAT and CDR2 FQNNGV come from the germline V gene. J gave up 0 bases and V 2 bases, and 6 bases lay outside the gene matches. This CDR3 comprises 16 residues. CDR3 coding DNA: TGTGCCAGCAGCTTATTGACAGGGAACATGAACACTGAAGCTTTCTTT. Protein product: CASSLLTGNMNTEAFF.

The chain joins TRBV5-4 to TRBJ1-2; the D gene is possibly TRBD1 (6 bases). V was cut by 3 bases and J by 5 bases, with 8 bases left in between. CDR3 length: 12 residues. Germline V gene lookup returns CDR1 SGHNT and CDR2 YYREEE (reference sequence). The CDR3 DNA sequence: TGTGCCAGCAGCTCGGACAGATATGGCTACACCTTC. Protein: CASSSDRYGYTF.

The chain combines TRBV25-1 with TRBJ2-3, with 8 positions matching TRBD1. This CDR3 spans 16 amino acids. The J segment lost 5 bases and the V segment lost 2 bases, leaving 9 bases of the junction unmatched. Germline-derived CDR1 and CDR2 are MGHDK and SYGVNS. The CDR3 sequence: CASSEATGVVKDTQYF. In DNA, the CDR3 is TGTGCCAGCAGTGAAGCGACAGGGGTAGTGAAAGATACGCAGTATTTT. Full variable domain (outside the CDR3, taken from reference TRBV25-1 and TRBJ2-3): EADIYQTPRYLVIGTGKKITLECSQTMGHDKMYWYQQDPGMELHLIHYSYGVNSTEKGDLSSESTVSRIRTEHFPLTLESARPSHTSQYLCASSEATGVVKDTQYFGPGTRLTVL.

V is TRBV7-9 and J is TRBJ2-7, with 7 bases aligning to TRBD1. V trimming: 4 bases; J trimming: 0 bases; junction bases outside the gene matches: 3. The CDR3 consists of 14 residues. Germline CDR1 and CDR2: SEHNR and FQNEAQ (reference sequence). For the CDR3, the DNA is TGTGCCAGCAGCTCGGGGACAGACTCCTACGAGCAGTACTTC. Translating it yields CASSSGTDSYEQYF.

There are a few counts of this clonotype. The chain carries TRBV19 and TRBJ1-1; tentative D call: TRBD1 (5 bases). CDR3 length equals 15 residues. V was shortened by 6 bases and J by 4 bases, with 18 bases between the two germline ends. Germline V gene lookup returns CDR1 LNHDA and CDR2 SQIVND (reference sequence). The chain's CDR3 is CASRRRRQGATEAFF. The CDR3 DNA follows: TGTGCCAGTAGAAGAAGGCGGCAGGGAGCCACTGAAGCTTTCTTT.

The chain links TRBV14 to TRBJ1-6; the D is unclear. The length of the CDR3 is 17 residues. Trimming stripped 0 bases from V and 0 bases from J, with 9 bases between. The germline CDR1 and CDR2 sequences are SGHDN and FVKESK. The CDR3 reads CASSQDLSSSYNSPLHF. The CDR3 DNA follows: TGTGCCAGCAGCCAAGATCTTTCGAGCTCCTATAATTCACCCCTCCACTTT. Looking up the rest from reference TRBV14 and TRBJ1-6 gives the full variable domain: EAGVTQFPSHSVIEKGQTVTLRCDPISGHDNLYWYRRVMGKEIKFLLHFVKESKQDESGMPNNRFLAERTGGTYSTLKVQPAELEDSGVYFCASSQDLSSSYNSPLHFGNGTRLTVT.

Turning to this clonotype: Lacking the conserved final phenylalanine or tryptophan, this CDR3 likely reflects a read error. J is TRBJ1-2 and V is TRBV7-9, with 7 bases that match TRBD1. Germline loops: CDR1 SEHNR, CDR2 FQNEAQ (reference sequence). The CDR3 length is 12 residues. Losses at the gene ends were 4 bases for V and 5 bases for J; bases not matched to a gene: 1. CDR3 amino acids: CASSSGQYGYTS. DNA of the CDR3: TGTGCCAGCAGCTCGGGACAGTATGGCTACACCTCC.

This clonotype has only a few counts. The rearrangement links TRBV7-6 to TRBJ1-5, with 8 bases aligning to TRBD1. Germline-derived CDR1 and CDR2 are SGHVS and FNYEAQ. Germline trimming cut 2 bases from V and 6 bases from J; bases unmatched to any gene: 18. This CDR3 contains 19 residues. CDR3 in DNA: TGTGCCAGCAGCTTAAGAGCTAGAGGACAGGGAATGGCTGGTCAGCCCCAGCATTTT. Protein product: CASSLRARGQGMAGQPQHF.

The V gene is TRBV6-1, the J gene TRBJ2-5; tentative D call: TRBD1 (6 bases). The CDR3 loop spans 13 amino acids. The germline V gene has CDR1 MNHNS and CDR2 SASEGT. V was cut by 2 bases and J by 5 bases, with 9 bases left in between. The CDR3 sequence: CASSETGTETQYF. CDR3 DNA: TGTGCCAGCAGTGAAACAGGGACGGAGACCCAGTACTTC.

The chain recombines TRBV30 with TRBJ1-6; a weak D match, TRBD1 (5 bases). V was clipped by 2 bases and J by 8 bases, with 19 bases between them. The CDR3 length is 16 residues. Germline lookup yields CDR1 GTSNPN and CDR2 SVGIG (reference sequence). CDR3 DNA sequence: TGTGCCTGGAGTAACCAGGCCACGCAGGGAGATTCACCCCTCCACTTT. It translates to CAWSNQATQGDSPLHF.